Included here is one T cell receptor (beta chain) sequence, with context. Antigen specificity is unknown. Unique molecular identifiers were built into the TCRbeta library. TCRdb recomputed calls from the PCR reads with MiXCR, one row per CDR3 protein. The data contain more than 500,000 distinct CDR3 sequences, over 10% of them singletons. This sample was taken from a study of T-cell reconstitution after alpha-beta-depleted transplantation in children. General study findings and limits: Several hundred graft clones that had expanded were reportedly the source of alpha-beta T cells about two months after transplant. T-cell numbers and diversity, one year after transplant, stemmed largely from T cells that were newly produced. Surviving recipient T cells and thymic progenitors underlay high day-60 TCRbeta diversity in some patients.

V gave up 2 bases and J gave up 2 bases, with 16 bases separating them. From germline, CDR1 is MNHEY and CDR2 SVGAGI. CDR3 length: 16 residues. The chain links TRBV6-5 to TRBJ2-7, with a possible D match to TRBD1 (6 bases). The TCR originated in a female patient aged 2 to 10 who had a stem cell transplant for aplastic anemia, so the T cells may come from the graft donor. The material was PBMCs, mostly from graft donor cells, obtained 180 days after TCRalphabeta/CD19-depleted stem cell transplant. The CDR3 bases are TGTGCCAGCAGTTACACCCCCGGGACACCTGCCTACGAGCAGTACTTC. Its protein is CASSYTPGTPAYEQYF.